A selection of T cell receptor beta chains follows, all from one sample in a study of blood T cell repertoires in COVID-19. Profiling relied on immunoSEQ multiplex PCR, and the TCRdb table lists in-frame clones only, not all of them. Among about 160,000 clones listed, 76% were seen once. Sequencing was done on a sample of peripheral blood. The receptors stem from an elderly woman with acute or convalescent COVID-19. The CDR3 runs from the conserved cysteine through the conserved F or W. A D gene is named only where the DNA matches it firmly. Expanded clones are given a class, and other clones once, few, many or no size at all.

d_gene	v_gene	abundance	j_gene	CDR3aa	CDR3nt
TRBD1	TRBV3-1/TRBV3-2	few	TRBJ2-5	CASSVPGQGKLTQYF	TGTGCCAGCAGCGTCCCGGGACAGGGGAAGTTGACCCAGTACTTC
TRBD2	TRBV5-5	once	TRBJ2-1	CASSLASGTYNEQFF	TGTGCCAGCAGCTTGGCTAGCGGAACCTACAATGAGCAGTTCTTC
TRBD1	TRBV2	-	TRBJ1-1	CASGSQGRNTEAFF	TGTGCCAGCGGGTCACAGGGGCGGAACACTGAAGCTTTCTTT
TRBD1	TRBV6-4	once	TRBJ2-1	CATRSGTGSNEQFF	TGTGCCACCCGCTCCGGGACAGGTTCTAATGAGCAGTTCTTC
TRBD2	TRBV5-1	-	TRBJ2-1	CASSFSGGSYNEQFF	TGCGCCAGCAGCTTTAGCGGGGGAAGCTACAATGAGCAGTTCTTC
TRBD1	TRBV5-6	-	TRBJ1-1	CASSLAGGRNTEAFF	TGTGCCAGCAGCTTGGCAGGGGGCCGTAACACTGAAGCTTTCTTT
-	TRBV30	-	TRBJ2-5	CAWTLAPQETQYF	TGTGCCTGGACCCTAGCGCCACAAGAGACCCAGTACTTC
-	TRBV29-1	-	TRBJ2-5	CSVSKVLGGQETQYF	TGCAGCGTTTCTAAGGTTCTAGGTGGTCAAGAGACCCAGTACTTC
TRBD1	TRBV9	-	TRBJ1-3	CASTLGDRGLYSGNTIYF	TGTGCCAGCACTCTGGGGGACAGGGGGCTTTACTCTGGAAACACCATATATTTT
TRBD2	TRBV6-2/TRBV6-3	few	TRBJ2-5	CASSIPGTSGETQYF	TGTGCCAGCAGTATACCCGGGACTAGCGGAGAGACCCAGTACTTC
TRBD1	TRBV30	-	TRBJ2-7	CAWSRTGVSEQYF	TGTGCCTGGAGTAGGACAGGGGTTAGCGAGCAGTACTTC
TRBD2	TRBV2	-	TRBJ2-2	CASQPERGSNTGELFF	TGTGCCAGCCAGCCCGAGCGGGGATCGAACACCGGGGAGCTGTTTTTT
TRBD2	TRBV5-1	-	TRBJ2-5	CASSLLAGDETQYF	TGCGCCAGCAGCTTACTAGCGGGGGACGAGACCCAGTACTTC
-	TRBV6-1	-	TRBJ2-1	CASSAALQGSFSYNEQFF	TGTGCCAGCAGTGCCGCACTACAGGGTAGTTTCTCCTACAATGAGCAGTTCTTC
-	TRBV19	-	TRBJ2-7	CASSIDSDYEQYF	TGTGCCAGTAGTATAGATAGCGACTACGAGCAGTACTTC
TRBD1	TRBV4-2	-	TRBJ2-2	CASSQEWTGKAGELFF	TGTGCCAGCAGCCAAGAGTGGACAGGGAAGGCCGGGGAGCTGTTTTTT
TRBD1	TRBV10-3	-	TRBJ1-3	CAISDSGGSGNTIYF	TGTGCCATCAGTGACTCAGGGGGATCTGGAAACACCATATATTTT
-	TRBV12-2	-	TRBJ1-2	CASRLDRTGIYGYTF	TGTGCAAGTCGCTTAGATCGGACAGGTATTTATGGCTACACCTTC
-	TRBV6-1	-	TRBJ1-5	CASSEFFRGGINQPQHF	TGTGCCAGCAGTGAATTTTTTCGGGGAGGGATTAATCAGCCCCAGCATTTT
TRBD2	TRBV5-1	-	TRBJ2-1	CASSLAPGLAPNEQFF	TGCGCCAGCAGCTTGGCCCCGGGACTAGCGCCCAATGAGCAGTTCTTC
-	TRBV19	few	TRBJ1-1	CASSIGRKAFF	TGTGCCAGTAGTATCGGGAGAAAGGCTTTCTTT
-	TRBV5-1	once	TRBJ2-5	CASAWRSEGETQYF	TGCGCCAGCGCTTGGCGATCGGAGGGGGAGACCCAGTACTTC
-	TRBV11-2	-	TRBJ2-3	CASSLGLAPTDTQYF	TGTGCCAGCAGCTTAGGGCTAGCTCCGACAGATACGCAGTATTTT
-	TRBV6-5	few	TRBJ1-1	CASSYVAMNTEAFF	TGTGCCAGCAGTTACGTAGCGATGAACACTGAAGCTTTCTTT
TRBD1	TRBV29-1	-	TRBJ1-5	CSVAGTENQPQHF	TGCAGCGTTGCCGGGACAGAGAATCAGCCCCAGCATTTT
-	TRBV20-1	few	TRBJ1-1	CSALRGTEAFF	TGCAGTGCGCTGCGGGGCACTGAAGCTTTCTTT
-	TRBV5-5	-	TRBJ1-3	CASSLDSVTTGVGNTIYF	TGTGCCAGCAGCTTGGATTCGGTTACGACAGGCGTTGGAAACACCATATATTTT
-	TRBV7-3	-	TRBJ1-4	CASASRGGEKLFF	TGTGCCAGCGCCTCAAGGGGGGGTGAAAAACTGTTTTTT
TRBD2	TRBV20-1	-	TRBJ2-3	CSASIGLAGVGTDTQYF	TGCAGTGCTAGTATCGGACTAGCGGGAGTGGGCACAGATACGCAGTATTTT
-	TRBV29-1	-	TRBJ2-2	CSVEDWAENTGELFF	TGCAGCGTTGAAGATTGGGCAGAGAACACCGGGGAGCTGTTTTTT
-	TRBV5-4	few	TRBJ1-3	CASSLGGLQGSSGNTIYF	TGTGCCAGCAGCTTGGGAGGCTTGCAGGGCAGCTCTGGAAACACCATATATTTT
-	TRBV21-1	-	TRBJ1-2	CASSKVLSEVNGYTF	TGTGCCAGCAGCAAAGTCCTAAGTGAGGTAAATGGCTACACCTTC
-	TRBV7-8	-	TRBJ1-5	CASSLRAEGNQPQHF	TGTGCCAGCAGCTTGAGGGCGGAAGGCAATCAGCCCCAGCATTTT
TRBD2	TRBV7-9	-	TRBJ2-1	CASSGNSGTSGRGYNEQFF	TGTGCCAGCAGCGGCAACTCCGGGACTAGCGGGAGGGGCTACAATGAGCAGTTCTTC
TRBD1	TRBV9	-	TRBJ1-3	CASSVGQGAGNTIYF	TGTGCCAGCAGCGTGGGGCAGGGGGCAGGAAACACCATATATTTT
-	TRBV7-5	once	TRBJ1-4	CARTPRSGFSQELFF	TGTGCCAGAACGCCCCGTTCCGGGTTTTCCCAAGAACTGTTTTTT
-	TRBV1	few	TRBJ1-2	CTSSATGYGYTF	TGCACCAGCAGCGCGACAGGTTATGGCTACACCTTC
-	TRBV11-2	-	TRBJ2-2	CASSVTRGYTGELFF	TGTGCCAGCAGCGTAACAAGGGGGTATACCGGGGAGCTGTTTTTT
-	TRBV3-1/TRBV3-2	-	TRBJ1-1	CASSQDIFARTEAFF	TGTGCCAGCAGCCAAGATATTTTTGCGCGAACTGAAGCTTTCTTT
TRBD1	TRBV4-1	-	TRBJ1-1	CASSQDRGQTEAFF	TGCGCCAGCAGCCAGGACAGGGGGCAGACTGAAGCTTTCTTT
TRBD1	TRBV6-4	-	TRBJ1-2	CASSETGGNYGYTF	TGTGCCAGCAGTGAGACAGGGGGAAACTATGGCTACACCTTC
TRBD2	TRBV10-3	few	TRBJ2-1	CATRTGTSAYNEQFF	TGTGCCACCAGAACCGGGACTAGCGCCTACAATGAGCAGTTCTTC
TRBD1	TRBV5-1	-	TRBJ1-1	CASSLQGGTMNTEAFF	TGCGCCAGCAGCTTACAGGGGGGGACCATGAACACTGAAGCTTTCTTT
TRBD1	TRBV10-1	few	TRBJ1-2	CASSEPKTTGDDYGYTF	TGCGCCAGCAGTGAGCCAAAAACGACAGGGGATGACTATGGCTACACCTTC
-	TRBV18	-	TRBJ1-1	CASSPVYERNTEAFF	TGTGCCAGCTCACCGGTTTACGAGAGGAACACTGAAGCTTTCTTT